One and the same sample provided the 9 T cell receptor beta chains below, sequenced in a study of cytomegalovirus exposure and HLA in healthy donors. Primers for the PCR totalled 60 Vbeta and 13 Jbeta. Using immunoSEQ multiplex PCR, the repertoire was profiled, and TCRdb retains in-frame clones only, with some absent. The sample includes roughly 110,000 clones, approximately 76% of them seen just once. Sequencing was done on a sample of PBMCs. These TCRs come from a man between 18 and 29 years old in good health and CMV-seronegative.

V usage is TRBV2 and J usage is TRBJ1-1; TRBD1 agrees at 10 bases. The V gene's germline CDR1 is SNHLY and CDR2 FYNNEI. The J segment lost 7 bases and the V segment lost 4 bases, leaving 3 bases of the junction unmatched. The length of the CDR3 is 13 residues. The CDR3 sequence: CASSGQGASEAFF. The CDR3, as DNA: TGTGCCAGCAGTGGACAGGGGGCGAGTGAAGCTTTCTTT.

This clone was detected only a few times. The chain recombines TRBV4-2 with TRBJ2-6; maybe TRBD2 (5 bases). The CDR3 has 17 residues. Germline V CDR1 and CDR2: LGHNA, YNFKEQ. The ends were cut back, 0 bases at V and 2 bases at J, with 11 bases in the middle. CDR3 in amino acids: CASSQEIAGAGANVLTF. CDR3 nucleotide sequence: TGTGCCAGCAGCCAAGAAATTGCGGGCGCTGGGGCCAACGTCCTGACTTTC.

The V gene is TRBV4-2, the J gene TRBJ2-7; no clear D. Germline lookup yields CDR1 LGHNA and CDR2 YNFKEQ. V was clipped by 0 bases and J by 2 bases, with 11 bases between them. The CDR3 consists of 15 residues. The CDR3 nucleotides read TGTGCCAGCAGCCAAGATCCGGCAGGCCCCTACGAGCAGTACTTC. Amino acid sequence: CASSQDPAGPYEQYF.

The chain employs TRBV15 and TRBJ2-1; 8 bases are a match to TRBD1. With V trimmed by 0 bases and J by 2 bases, 6 bases remained unmatched. The CDR3 extends over 17 amino acids. CDR1 and CDR2 (germline): LNHNV, YYDKDF (reference sequence). The CDR3 protein is CATSRDRDRHAYNEQFF. For the CDR3, the DNA is TGTGCCACCAGCAGAGATCGGGACAGGCATGCCTACAATGAGCAGTTCTTC.

The rearrangement uses TRBV28 and TRBJ2-4; a weak D match, TRBD2 (5 bases). Looked up from germline, CDR1 is MDHEN and CDR2 is SYDVKM. The CDR3 is 16 residues long. V was cut by 6 bases and J by 0 bases, with 15 bases left in between. CDR3 nucleotides: TGTGCCAGCAGCCTTCCCCGGGAACTAGCCAAAAACATTCAGTACTTC. Amino acid sequence: CASSLPRELAKNIQYF. The full variable domain, in which reference TRBV28 and TRBJ2-4 provide the parts outside the CDR3, is DVKVTQSSRYLVKRTGEKVFLECVQDMDHENMFWYRQDPGLGLRLIYFSYDVKMKEKGDIPEGYSVSREKKERFSLILESASTNQTSMYLCASSLPRELAKNIQYFGAGTRLSVL.

The rearrangement joins TRBV6-5 to TRBJ1-5; no definite D call. CDR3 length equals 14 residues. Per the germline V gene, CDR1 is MNHEY and CDR2 is SVGAGI. The V end was cut by 3 bases, the J end by 9 bases, with 15 bases between. CDR3 nucleotides: TGTGCCAGCAGTTATGGGCCCTCCCAAGGGCCCCAGCATTTT. It is translated as CASSYGPSQGPQHF.

This clone is a singleton in its sample. The genes are TRBV14 and TRBJ2-1; possible D gene TRBD2, 6 bases. The germline CDR1 and CDR2 sequences are SGHDN and FVKESK. Deletions cut 1 base from V and 10 bases from J, with 11 bases between. The CDR3 contains 13 residues. CDR3 sequence reads: CASSQGGRREQFF. Written as DNA, the CDR3 is TGTGCCAGCAGCCAAGGAGGGAGGCGGGAGCAGTTCTTC.

V is TRBV4-3 and J is TRBJ2-1; 8 bases match TRBD2. The germline V gene has CDR1 LGHNA and CDR2 YSLEER. The CDR3 sequence is 13 residues long. V lost 4 bases and J lost 9; bases outside the gene matches: 5. The CDR3, as DNA: TGCGCCAGCAGCCTCGGACTAGCTGGTGAGCAGTTCTTC. Translating it yields CASSLGLAGEQFF.

The chain uses TRBV9 and TRBJ2-1, with a possible D match to TRBD1 (6 bases). V was clipped by 3 bases and J by 7 bases, with 17 bases between them. Germline CDR1 reads SGDLS; CDR2 reads YYNGEE. This CDR3 is built from 15 residues. The CDR3 sequence is CASSGHEGRGNEQFF. The CDR3 DNA sequence: TGTGCCAGCAGCGGTCATGAGGGTAGGGGGAATGAGCAGTTCTTC.